This T cell receptor (beta chain) was recorded in a study of T cell responses to AZD1222 COVID-19 vaccine. Study-wide findings and caveats: Unmutated variant regions are reportedly the target of nearly half of TCRs that are spike-specific.

Clones were sequenced by immunoSEQ multiplex PCR, and TCRdb holds only the in-frame ones, with some missing. The sample lists 95,000 to 150,000 clones, roughly 84% occurring once. CDR1 and CDR2 (germline): SNHLY, FYNNEI. The CDR3 runs 16 residues. Trimming shortened V by 5 bases and J by 5 bases, and 18 bases separated the two germline ends. A remark on this clone: What it binds is unknown.

This chain links TRBV2 with TRBJ2-2; a weak D match, TRBD1 (6 bases). The sample here was peripheral blood, taken on day 0 of AZD1222 vaccination. The TCR comes from an adult in good health. For the CDR3, the DNA is TGTGCCAGCAGTCCTGGACAGTCAGGCGTAACCGGGGAGCTGTTTTTT. Its protein is CASSPGQSGVTGELFF.